This TCR beta chain was profiled in a study of blood T cell repertoires in COVID-19. Study-wide context: From the United States, Italy and Spain came samples of acute and convalescent COVID-19. Sample material is recorded as cDNA or gDNA derived from T cells, B-cell-depleted T cells, or PBMCs.

CDR1 is LNHNV and CDR2 is YYDKDF in the germline V gene (reference sequence). Trimming cost V 0 bases and J 7 bases, with 19 bases left between them. The CDR3 is made up of 17 amino acids. As handled by the study authors: Estimated nucleated cell counts came from reference gene primer amplification. Only in-frame clones appear in the TCRdb table, and some are missing; sequencing was by immunoSEQ multiplex PCR. D and trimming come from the DNA, and the V and J calls and clone size come from that table. The sample includes 200,000 to 250,000 clones, around 84% of them seen just once. This TCR derives from a man in his forties with acute or convalescent COVID-19. The V gene is TRBV15, the J gene TRBJ2-1; D is perhaps TRBD2 (7 bases). Sequenced input: peripheral blood. CDR3 loop: CATSRDLGAGARNEQFF. The CDR3 DNA is TGTGCCACCAGCAGAGACTTGGGGGCGGGGGCGCGGAATGAGCAGTTCTTC.